Listed below are T cell receptor beta chains from one sample, sequenced in a study of OX40 agonist ivuxolimab in advanced cancers. TCRdb's table, derived via immunoSEQ multiplex PCR, lists solely in-frame clones and lacks some. The repertoire holds tens of thousands of clones, with roughly 80% as singletons. The starting material was CD4+ or CD8+ T cells sorted from blood, obtained in a trial of the OX40 agonist ivuxolimab. Receptors were obtained from an adult with an advanced solid tumor such as melanoma, head and neck, liver or kidney cancer. Each CDR3 is given with its conserved first and last residue. A D gene is named only where the DNA matches it firmly. Clone size appears in some rows only: once, few, many, or a class for an expanded clone.

clone size	V gene	J gene	D gene	CDR3 protein	CDR3 DNA
.	TRBV27	TRBJ1-3	TRBD1	CASSLLGIGTGGSGNTIYF	TGTGCCAGCAGTTTACTAGGGATCGGGACAGGGGGCTCTGGAAACACCATATATTTT
.	TRBV7-9	TRBJ2-1	.	CASSLATGQYNEQFF	TGTGCCAGCAGCTTAGCGACCGGACAGTACAATGAGCAGTTCTTC
once	TRBV6-1	TRBJ2-7	TRBD2	CASSGLAGGLGEQYF	TGTGCCAGCAGTGGCTTAGCGGGAGGGCTAGGCGAGCAGTACTTC
.	TRBV6-6	TRBJ1-2	.	CASSSISATVGYTF	TGTGCCAGCAGTTCTATTTCAGCGACCGTGGGCTACACCTTC
.	TRBV9	TRBJ2-7	.	CASSSTASYEQYF	TGTGCCAGCAGCTCGACAGCTTCCTACGAGCAGTACTTC
.	TRBV9	TRBJ2-7	.	CASSVGVDPYEQYF	TGTGCCAGCAGCGTAGGCGTAGACCCCTACGAGCAGTACTTC
.	TRBV7-2	TRBJ2-3	.	CASSFLGDTQYF	TGTGCCAGCAGCTTTCTCGGGGATACGCAGTATTTT
.	TRBV6-5	TRBJ1-6	TRBD1	CASSATGVQGSPLHF	TGTGCCAGCAGTGCGACAGGGGTTCAAGGTTCACCCCTCCACTTT
.	TRBV5-1	TRBJ2-2	.	CASRPNEGYGGELFF	TGCGCCAGCAGACCGAATGAAGGGTACGGCGGGGAGCTGTTTTTT
.	TRBV9	TRBJ1-2	.	CASSVGVEPAAGGYTF	TGTGCCAGCAGCGTAGGAGTCGAACCGGCGGCTGGTGGCTACACCTTC
.	TRBV28	TRBJ1-3	TRBD1	CASTLTGASSGNTIYF	TGTGCCAGCACCCTTACAGGGGCGAGCTCTGGAAACACCATATATTTT
.	TRBV28	TRBJ2-7	TRBD1	CASSWGQGSNEQYF	TGTGCCAGCAGTTGGGGACAGGGTAGCAACGAGCAGTACTTC
.	TRBV15	TRBJ1-5	.	CATSTTYNQPQHF	TGTGCCACCAGCACGACCTATAATCAGCCCCAGCATTTT
.	TRBV11-2	TRBJ2-7	.	CASSRVGSYEQYF	TGTGCCAGCAGCAGGGTGGGGTCCTACGAGCAGTACTTC
.	TRBV7-2	TRBJ1-2	TRBD1	CASSRDRVINGYTF	TGTGCCAGCAGCCGGGACAGGGTTATTAATGGCTACACCTTC
.	TRBV7-3	TRBJ2-7	TRBD1	CASSSTGGRGEQYF	TGTGCCAGCAGCTCGACAGGGGGGAGAGGCGAGCAGTACTTC
.	TRBV6-1	TRBJ2-5	.	CASSEGGYQETQYF	TGTGCCAGCAGTGAAGGAGGGTACCAAGAGACCCAGTACTTC
.	TRBV2	TRBJ2-7	.	CASSVMGPRYEQYF	TGTGCCAGCAGCGTAATGGGACCCCGCTACGAGCAGTACTTC
.	TRBV27	TRBJ2-6	.	CASTLSGANVLTF	TGTGCCAGCACCCTCTCTGGGGCCAACGTCCTGACTTTC
.	TRBV6-6	TRBJ2-5	TRBD2	CASSFTSGGETQYF	TGTGCCAGCAGTTTCACTAGCGGGGGAGAGACCCAGTACTTC
many	TRBV2	TRBJ1-3	.	CASRLGQTSGNTIYF	TGTGCCAGCAGACTCGGACAGACCTCTGGAAACACCATATATTTT
.	TRBV6-5	TRBJ2-7	.	CASSVVYEQYF	TGTGCCAGCAGTGTAGTCTACGAGCAGTACTTC
.	TRBV7-9	TRBJ2-1	TRBD2	CASSSTQSGSRYEQFF	TGTGCCAGCAGCTCGACCCAAAGCGGGAGCCGCTATGAGCAGTTCTTC